The 23 T cell receptor beta chains below all came from one sample that was sequenced in a study of OX40 agonist ivuxolimab in advanced cancers. TCRdb's table, derived via immunoSEQ multiplex PCR, lists solely in-frame clones and lacks some. The sample comprises under 85,000 clones, just under 80% of which are singletons, and approximately 5% rests with the top ten. Material: CD4+ or CD8+ T cells sorted from blood, obtained in a trial of the OX40 agonist ivuxolimab. These receptors were taken from an adult with an advanced solid tumor such as melanoma, head and neck, liver or kidney cancer.

V gene TRBV7-2 combines with J gene TRBJ2-2; D perhaps matches TRBD1 (6 bases). In germline, CDR1 is SGHTA, CDR2 FQGNSA. The length of the CDR3 is 16 residues. V was cut by 5 bases and J by 5 bases, with 18 bases left in between. CDR3 coding DNA: TGTGCCAGCAGCGCCAGAGTTACAGGGATAACCGGGGAGCTGTTTTTT. This translates into CASSARVTGITGELFF.

This clone has a handful of counts. V is TRBV6-6 and J is TRBJ1-5, with a possible D match to TRBD1 (5 bases). V lost 6 bases and J lost 0, with 12 bases in between. CDR1 MNHNY and CDR2 SVGAGI come from the germline V gene (reference sequence). There are 15 residues in the CDR3. CDR3 loop: CASSLTAVSNQPQHF. The CDR3, as DNA: TGTGCCAGCAGCCTGACAGCGGTTAGCAATCAGCCCCAGCATTTT.

The table lists this clone with a few counts. V gene TRBV28 combines with J gene TRBJ1-1; possible D gene TRBD1, 5 bases. This CDR3 has 14 residues. Germline CDR1 MDHEN, CDR2 SYDVKM. V lost 3 bases to trimming and J lost 1 base, with 9 bases between them. The CDR3 DNA sequence: TGTGCCAGCAGTTTCTCCAGGGCGAACACTGAAGCTTTCTTT. Amino acid sequence: CASSFSRANTEAFF.

This clone showed up just once. The CDR3 bases are TGTGCCAGGGCGGGACAAACGAACACTGAAGCTTTCTTT. It yields the protein CARAGQTNTEAFF. V is TRBV2 and J is TRBJ1-1; weak D call: TRBD1 (6 bases). This CDR3 comprises 13 residues. V shed 9 bases and J shed 1 base, with 12 bases lying between them. From germline, CDR1 is SNHLY and CDR2 FYNNEI.

The V and J genes are TRBV7-2 and TRBJ2-5, with 13 bases identical to TRBD2. The CDR3 covers 17 residues. The trim removed 3 bases at V and 0 bases at J, leaving 4 bases unmatched. Germline loops: CDR1 SGHTA, CDR2 FQGNSA. The DNA of the CDR3 is TGTGCCAGCAGCTTGGGGGGACTAGCGGGGTACCAAGAGACCCAGTACTTC. Translation gives CASSLGGLAGYQETQYF.

This clone has a single count. This sequence joins TRBV12-2 and TRBJ2-5; TRBD1 was called by the table and not checked on the DNA. TRBV12-2 constitutes a pseudogene. The CDR3 is made up of 16 amino acids. This CDR3 reads CASSLAGTGGQETQYF. CDR3 in DNA: TGTGCCAGCAGCTTAGCCGGGACAGGGGGACAAGAGACCCAGTACTTC.

The J gene is TRBJ1-3, the V gene TRBV14; D is unresolved. The CDR3 has 14 amino acids. The V and J ends lost 4 bases and 0 bases respectively, with 7 bases between them. Germline V CDR1 and CDR2: SGHDN, FVKESK. The CDR3 nucleotides are TGTGCCAGCAGCCTTTCGAACTCTGGAAACACCATATATTTT. It yields the protein CASSLSNSGNTIYF.

J is TRBJ1-2 and V is TRBV5-1; 8 bases fit TRBD1. The germline CDR1 and CDR2 sequences are SGHRS and YFSETQ. The CDR3 loop spans 14 amino acids. V lost 5 bases to trimming and J lost 3 bases; unmatched junction nucleotides: 6. CDR3 sequence (DNA): TGCGCCAGCAGTCTGACAGGGGCTGACTATGGCTACACCTTC. As protein: CASSLTGADYGYTF.

V usage is TRBV5-1 and J usage is TRBJ2-1, with 10 bases matching TRBD2. Germline values: CDR1 SGHRS, CDR2 YFSETQ. Unmatched junction bases numbered 1, after V lost 4 bases and J lost 0 bases. The CDR3 sequence is 15 residues long. The CDR3 loop reads CASSASGGSYNEQFF. DNA for the CDR3: TGCGCCAGCAGCGCTAGCGGGGGCTCCTACAATGAGCAGTTCTTC.

This clone has more than one count but fewer than ten. The chain uses TRBV10-1 and TRBJ2-1, with a tentative D call TRBD2 (6 bases). V was pared by 3 bases and J by 5 bases, with 8 bases between. The CDR3 contains 13 residues. CDR1 is WNHNN and CDR2 is SYGVQD in the germline V gene (reference sequence). CDR3 nucleotides: TGCGCCAGCAGTGAAGGCGGGAACAATGAGCAGTTCTTC. It encodes CASSEGGNNEQFF.

This chain uses TRBV11-3 with TRBJ2-1; TRBD1 matches at 8 bases. The germline V gene encodes CDR1 SGHNT and CDR2 YENEEA. After removal of 5 bases from V and 4 bases from J, the junction contained 13 bases not matched to a gene. This CDR3 is built from 17 residues. The CDR3 protein is CASSISGRGRGYNEQFF. The CDR3 DNA reads TGTGCCAGCAGCATAAGTGGCAGGGGGCGAGGGTACAATGAGCAGTTCTTC.

In this sample, this clone turned up a few times. The chain has TRBV7-9 and TRBJ2-7, with D perhaps TRBD1 (5 bases). Trimming shortened V by 1 base and J by 7 bases, and 11 bases separated the two germline ends. Germline V gives CDR1 SEHNR, CDR2 FQNEAQ (reference sequence). The length of the CDR3 is 13 residues. The CDR3 protein is CASSLVEGVEQYF. The CDR3 DNA follows: TGTGCCAGCAGCTTAGTAGAAGGGGTGGAGCAGTACTTC.

This clone has a single count. This sequence joins TRBV2 and TRBJ2-3; no reliable D call. Trimming took off 6 bases at V and 6 bases at J, with 19 bases between the two ends. Germline-derived CDR1 and CDR2 are SNHLY and FYNNEI. The CDR3 has 15 residues. CDR3 amino acids: CASSELLPSPDTQYF. The CDR3, as DNA: TGTGCCAGCAGCGAACTCCTTCCCTCCCCCGATACGCAGTATTTT. The whole variable domain, filled in from reference TRBV2 and TRBJ2-3, reads EPEVTQTPSHQVTQMGQEVILRCVPISNHLYFYWYRQILGQKVEFLVSFYNNEISEKSEIFDDQFSVERPDGSNFTLKIRSTKLEDSAMYFCASSELLPSPDTQYFGPGTRLTVL.

The chain links TRBV28 to TRBJ2-7; unclear D gene. Deletions cut 3 bases from V and 3 bases from J, with 12 bases between. In germline, CDR1 is MDHEN, CDR2 SYDVKM. The CDR3 runs to 14 residues. The CDR3 reads CASSLIGLLYEQYF. DNA of the CDR3: TGTGCCAGCAGTTTGATCGGCCTCCTCTACGAGCAGTACTTC.

The V gene is TRBV5-1, the J gene TRBJ1-4, with D tentatively TRBD1 (6 bases). Trimming removed 8 bases at V and 7 bases at J, with 15 bases between. Germline V gene lookup returns CDR1 SGHRS and CDR2 YFSETQ. The CDR3 is made up of 13 amino acids. CDR3 nucleotides: TGCGCCAGTCAACCGGGGGGCGGTGAAAAACTGTTTTTT. Residues: CASQPGGGEKLFF.

CDR3 sequence (DNA): TGTGCCGTGAAAGGAAACACCGGGGAGCTGTTTTTT. Amino acid sequence: CAVKGNTGELFF. This sequence joins TRBV19 and TRBJ2-2; no firm D call. V was pared by 11 bases and J by 2 bases, with 9 bases between. The germline gives CDR1 LNHDA, CDR2 SQIVND (reference sequence). The CDR3 consists of 12 residues. Looking up the rest from reference TRBV19 and TRBJ2-2 gives the full variable domain: DGGITQSPKYLFRKEGQNVTLSCEQNLNHDAMYWYRQDPGQGLRLIYYSQIVNDFQKGDIAEGYSVSREKKESFPLTVTSAQKNPTAFYLCAVKGNTGELFFGEGSRLTVL.

The genes are TRBV5-6 and TRBJ1-2, with 8 bases identical to TRBD1. The CDR3 extends over 19 amino acids. Germline CDR1 is SGHDT and CDR2 is YYEEEE. V was pared by 0 bases and J by 2 bases, with 15 bases of the junction left unmatched. The CDR3 DNA reads TGTGCCAGCAGCTTGGACAGTTGGATGGCAGGGGGCCTCAACTATGGCTACACCTTC. Its protein is CASSLDSWMAGGLNYGYTF.

The chain couples TRBV4-3 to TRBJ1-4; tentatively, D is TRBD1 (6 bases). CDR1 is LGHNA and CDR2 is YSLEER in the germline V gene. CDR3 length: 16 amino acids. With 4 bases removed from V and 4 bases from J, the gap between germline ends came to 16 bases. As DNA, the CDR3 is TGCGCCAGCAGCCGCAGTCCGTCAGGGGATAATGAAAAACTGTTTTTT. Translated: CASSRSPSGDNEKLFF.

In this sample, this clone turned up once. V is TRBV5-1 and J is TRBJ2-2; D is undetermined. CDR1 is SGHRS and CDR2 is YFSETQ in the germline V gene. This CDR3 has 15 residues. V gave up 1 base and J gave up 0 bases, with 7 bases separating them. The CDR3 protein is CASSLQITNTGELFF. As DNA, the CDR3 is TGCGCCAGCAGCTTGCAGATCACGAACACCGGGGAGCTGTTTTTT. Full variable domain (rest looked up from reference TRBV5-1 and TRBJ2-2): KAGVTQTPRYLIKTRGQQVTLSCSPISGHRSVSWYQQTPGQGLQFLFEYFSETQRNKGNFPGRFSGRQFSNSRSEMNVSTLELGDSALYLCASSLQITNTGELFFGEGSRLTVL.

The chain has TRBV2 and TRBJ2-5; D is possibly TRBD1 or TRBD2 (7 bases each). CDR1 SNHLY and CDR2 FYNNEI come from the germline V gene. The CDR3 is made up of 20 amino acids. Trimming took 7 bases from V and 3 from J, leaving 33 bases between them. CDR3 in DNA: TGTGCCAGCATAAAGTGGGGGAGGGGGCGCGCATCCCGAGAAAAAGAGACCCAGTACTTC. This sequence encodes CASIKWGRGRASREKETQYF.

The CDR3 region is CASSFANEQYF. For the CDR3, the DNA is TGTGCCAGCAGCTTTGCCAACGAGCAGTACTTC. The rearrangement joins TRBV5-6 to TRBJ2-7; D remains ambiguous. V was shortened by 2 bases and J by 5 bases, with 5 bases between the two germline ends. Germline V CDR1 and CDR2: SGHDT, YYEEEE. The CDR3 runs 11 residues.

This chain uses TRBV7-6 with TRBJ1-2, with a possible D match to TRBD1 (6 bases). Trimming pared 2 bases from V and 7 bases from J, leaving 11 bases between. The CDR3 loop spans 13 amino acids. The germline V gene has CDR1 SGHVS and CDR2 FNYEAQ. CDR3 in DNA: TGTGCCAGCAGCTTACAGGGGATTGGTGGCTACACCTTC. Protein product: CASSLQGIGGYTF.

The V gene is TRBV9, the J gene TRBJ1-2; 10 bases match TRBD1. The J segment lost 7 bases and the V segment lost 4 bases, leaving 13 bases of the junction unmatched. Germline V gives CDR1 SGDLS, CDR2 YYNGEE. This CDR3 region has 16 residues. CDR3 in amino acids: CASSLIGQGEGSGYTF. The DNA for the CDR3 is TGTGCCAGCAGCTTAATTGGACAGGGGGAAGGGTCTGGCTACACCTTC.